This T cell receptor (beta chain) emerged from a study of shared clonotypes between healthy human individuals. Regarding this clone: No antigen is known for it.

CDR1 and CDR2 from the germline V gene are SGHTA and FQGTGA. The V segment lost 5 bases and the J segment 0 bases; nucleotides outside the gene matches: 8. The CDR3 sequence is 16 residues long. The study's findings and limits: Generation of non-shared clonotypes was less probable than generation of clonotypes shared by all four donors.

Using immunoSEQ multiplex PCR, the repertoire was profiled, and TCRdb retains in-frame clones only, with some absent. The data show some 2.3 million clones, 85% to 95% seen once. Specimen: naive CD4+ T cells from PBMCs. This sample's subset: CD45RA+ positively selected. The rearrangement uses TRBV7-3 and TRBJ2-3; TRBD2 aligns across 7 bases. This TCR derives from a man younger than 35 in good health. Some clones in this sample may be carry-over from other donors' samples. The CDR3 sequence: CASSLGRGGSTDTQYF. In DNA, the CDR3 is TGTGCCAGCAGCCTAGGGAGGGGAGGGAGCACAGATACGCAGTATTTT.